A single sample is the source of the 23 T cell receptor beta chains below, sequenced in a study of blood T cell repertoires in COVID-19. Assay: immunoSEQ multiplex PCR; the TCRdb copy retains only in-frame clones and omits some. The table lists approximately 110,000 clones, 70% to 75% of them singletons. The sample was peripheral blood. The receptor set was obtained from a man older than 75 with COVID-19, enrolled during active disease.

V gene TRBV6-2 or TRBV6-3 combines with J gene TRBJ2-1; 7 nucleotides match TRBD1. The CDR3 contains 15 residues. V gave up 2 bases and J gave up 7 bases; unmatched junction bases: 8. Germline loops: CDR1 MNHEY, CDR2 SVGEGT. This chain's CDR3 is CASSYQQGSYNEQFF. The CDR3 DNA sequence: TGTGCCAGCAGTTACCAACAGGGGAGCTATAATGAGCAGTTCTTC.

This rearrangement joins TRBV28 to TRBJ2-4, with a tentative D call TRBD2 (5 bases). CDR3 length: 15 amino acids. V gave up 6 bases and J gave up 3 bases, with 15 bases separating them. Germline loops: CDR1 MDHEN, CDR2 SYDVKM. The CDR3 DNA follows: TGTGCCAGCAGCCTGGCAACCGGGAACAAAAACATTCAGTACTTC. It translates to CASSLATGNKNIQYF.

The genes are TRBV4-1 and TRBJ1-2; perhaps TRBD1 as D (5 bases). The V and J ends lost 2 bases and 10 bases respectively, with 20 bases between them. The germline CDR1 and CDR2 sequences are MGHRA and YSYEKL. The CDR3 contains 15 residues. The CDR3 DNA sequence: TGCGCCAGCAGCCAAACGTTCATGGTGCGGGGACCCTACACCTTC. Its protein is CASSQTFMVRGPYTF.

V is TRBV5-1 and J is TRBJ2-3; possible D gene TRBD2, 6 bases. The length of the CDR3 is 17 residues. Germline V gene data show CDR1 as SGHRS and CDR2 as YFSETQ. V was trimmed by 2 bases and J by 2 bases, leaving 18 bases between them. The CDR3 sequence: CASSFSVGGGYTDTQYF. CDR3 nucleotide sequence: TGCGCCAGCAGCTTTTCCGTGGGGGGAGGATACACAGATACGCAGTATTTT.

The sample holds one count of this clone. The chain couples TRBV19 to TRBJ2-1; TRBD2 agrees at 8 bases. Germline lookup yields CDR1 LNHDA and CDR2 SQIVND (reference sequence). Trimming removed 2 bases from V and 4 bases from J; junction bases left unmatched: 4. This CDR3 is built from 15 residues. The CDR3 DNA reads as TGTGCCAGTAGTATATATGCGGGAGGATACAATGAGCAGTTCTTC. It codes for CASSIYAGGYNEQFF.

The chain recombines TRBV6-5 with TRBJ1-6; D not resolved. Trimming left V 7 bases short and J 8 bases short, with 12 bases between. Germline V gives CDR1 MNHEY, CDR2 SVGAGI. The CDR3 consists of 13 residues. This chain's CDR3 is CASTRVGDSPLHF. The CDR3, as DNA: TGTGCCAGCACCCGAGTGGGAGATTCACCCCTCCACTTT.

The chain couples TRBV28 to TRBJ2-7; D possibly corresponds to TRBD2 (5 bases). V was shortened by 5 bases and J by 6 bases, with 17 bases between the two germline ends. The CDR3 is 14 amino acids. Germline V gives CDR1 MDHEN, CDR2 SYDVKM. As DNA, the CDR3 is TGTGCCAGCAGTCCTGCGGGCAGGAGAGGCGAGCAGTACTTC. Residues: CASSPAGRRGEQYF.

This clone was picked up a small number of times. Here the CDR3 reads CASSVEGLGTEAFF. The CDR3 nucleotides are TGTGCCAGCAGCGTAGAGGGGTTGGGGACTGAAGCTTTCTTT. The genes are TRBV9 and TRBJ1-1; TRBD1 is a possible D gene (5 bases). The CDR3 spans 14 residues. V was clipped by 0 bases and J by 5 bases, with 11 bases between them. Germline values: CDR1 SGDLS, CDR2 YYNGEE. Full variable domain (rest looked up from reference TRBV9 and TRBJ1-1): DSGVTQTPKHLITATGQRVTLRCSPRSGDLSVYWYQQSLDQGLQFLIQYYNGEERAKGNILERFSAQQFPDLHSELNLSSLELGDSALYFCASSVEGLGTEAFFGQGTRLTVV.

The chain combines TRBV4-3 with TRBJ2-1; TRBD2 agrees at 7 bases. Looked up from germline, CDR1 is LGHNA and CDR2 is YSLEER. The CDR3 sequence is 14 residues long. The junction had 7 bases not matched to a gene; V was cut back by 1 base and J by 10 bases. DNA of the CDR3: TGCGCCAGCAGCCAAGGACTCGGGGGGAAGGAGCAGTTCTTC. Protein: CASSQGLGGKEQFF.

The J gene is TRBJ2-1, the V gene TRBV28; D is perhaps TRBD2 (7 bases). The CDR3 has 16 amino acids. Per germline, CDR1 MDHEN and CDR2 SYDVKM. V shed 1 base and J shed 2 bases, with 12 bases lying between them. The CDR3 DNA follows: TGTGCCAGCAGTTTATCGGGGGCGGGAGCCTACAATGAGCAGTTCTTC. Amino acids: CASSLSGAGAYNEQFF.

This CDR3 is CAWSGRYEQYF. The CDR3 nucleotides read TGTGCCTGGAGTGGCAGATACGAGCAGTACTTC. The V call is TRBV30, the J call TRBJ2-7; D ambiguous. The V gene lost 1 base and the J gene lost 4 bases, with 5 bases spanning the gap. CDR3 length: 11 amino acids. Germline CDR1 is GTSNPN and CDR2 is SVGIG (reference sequence).

The CDR3 coding sequence is TGTGCCAGCTCACCGGCTGCGGCCGGGGAGCTGTTTTTT. This sequence encodes CASSPAAAGELFF. J is TRBJ2-2 and V is TRBV18; D remains unclear. CDR1 is KGHSH, CDR2 LQKENI, per germline. The ends were cut back, 3 bases at V and 6 bases at J, with 8 bases in the middle. The CDR3 is 13 residues long.

V and J are TRBV21-1 and TRBJ2-1; TRBD2 is the table's D call and was not checked against the DNA. TRBV21-1 is described as a pseudogene. CDR3 length: 17 amino acids. The CDR3 region has the DNA TGTGCCAGCAGTGTAAGAGGGACTAGCGGGAGCCCCCTAGAGCAGTTCTTC. Translating it yields CASSVRGTSGSPLEQFF.

The chain carries TRBV7-8 and TRBJ2-4; 9 bases align to TRBD2. CDR3 length: 17 residues. Germline assignment: CDR1 SGHVS and CDR2 FQNEAQ. Germline trimming cut 7 bases from V and 2 bases from J; bases unmatched to any gene: 12. The CDR3 loop reads CASTQERGRATKNIQYF. In DNA form, the CDR3 reads TGTGCCAGCACCCAAGAGCGCGGGAGGGCGACCAAAAACATTCAGTACTTC. Looking up the rest from reference TRBV7-8 and TRBJ2-4 gives the full variable domain: GAGVSQSPRYKVAKRGQDVALRCDPISGHVSLFWYQQALGQGPEFLTYFQNEAQLDKSGLPSDRFFAERPEGSVSTLKIQRTQQEDSAVYLCASTQERGRATKNIQYFGAGTRLSVL.

This clone appeared many times. The chain uses TRBV7-9 and TRBJ2-7; a weak D match, TRBD2 (6 bases). Germline CDR1 SEHNR, CDR2 FQNEAQ (reference sequence). The V and J ends lost 5 bases and 3 bases respectively, with 17 bases between them. The CDR3 has 15 amino acids. The CDR3 DNA reads TGTGCCAGCAGCCCCCAGGCGGGGAAAGACTACGAGCAGTACTTC. Translation: CASSPQAGKDYEQYF.

This clone showed up many times. The chain links TRBV6-1 to TRBJ1-6, with D unresolved. V was cut by 2 bases and J by 7 bases, with 18 bases left in between. Per the germline V gene, CDR1 is MNHNS and CDR2 is SASEGT. The CDR3 sequence is 17 residues long. CDR3 amino acids: CASSEWGLEGLNSPLHF. The DNA of the CDR3 is TGTGCCAGCAGTGAATGGGGATTGGAGGGATTGAATTCACCCCTCCACTTT.

The J gene is TRBJ1-5, the V gene TRBV19, with 7 bases matching TRBD1. J gave up 4 bases and V 6 bases, and 9 bases lay outside the gene matches. The CDR3 is made up of 15 amino acids. Germline-derived CDR1 and CDR2 are LNHDA and SQIVND (reference sequence). The CDR3 nucleotides read TGTGCCAGTAGAGTCCCAGGGGGAGGAAATCAGCCCCAGCATTTT. The encoded protein is CASRVPGGGNQPQHF.

The J gene is TRBJ1-4, the V gene TRBV2, with D possibly TRBD1 on 6 matching bases. This CDR3 is built from 15 residues. Germline V gene sequence: CDR1 SNHLY, CDR2 FYNNEI. Trimming left V 4 bases short and J 7 bases short, with 16 bases between. DNA for the CDR3: TGTGCCAGCAGTGTATTCGGGGGGGCTGGTGAAAAACTGTTTTTT. It is translated as CASSVFGGAGEKLFF.

The chain uses TRBV2 and TRBJ2-1, with 8 bases identical to TRBD2. V was pared by 0 bases and J by 9 bases, with 10 bases of the junction left unmatched. The length of the CDR3 is 16 residues. Germline V gives CDR1 SNHLY, CDR2 FYNNEI. CDR3 loop: CASSEAVGLGLSEQFF. CDR3 bases: TGTGCCAGCAGTGAAGCGGTGGGACTAGGCTTGAGTGAGCAGTTCTTC.

The chain links TRBV7-2 to TRBJ2-5, with D perhaps TRBD2 (5 bases). Germline-derived CDR1 and CDR2 are SGHTA and FQGNSA. The CDR3 length is 13 residues. The V gene lost 3 bases and the J gene lost 3 bases, with 8 bases spanning the gap. CDR3 region: CASSFEREETQYF. As DNA, the CDR3 is TGTGCCAGCAGCTTTGAGAGGGAAGAGACCCAGTACTTC.

This chain uses TRBV20-1 with TRBJ1-1; D is uncertain. From germline, CDR1 is DFQATT and CDR2 SNEGSKA (reference sequence). The CDR3 totals 11 residues. V was trimmed by 2 bases and J by 5 bases, leaving 6 bases between them. DNA for the CDR3: TGCAGTGCTAGATTCGGGACTGAAGCTTTCTTT. It codes for CSARFGTEAFF.

The V and J genes are TRBV19 and TRBJ2-1; possibly TRBD2 for D (6 bases). V lost 3 bases to trimming and J lost 2 bases, with 14 bases between them. The CDR3 covers 16 residues. Germline-derived CDR1 and CDR2 are LNHDA and SQIVND (reference sequence). As DNA, the CDR3 is TGTGCCAGTAGTATTTTGTCCGGGAGCCCCTACAATGAGCAGTTCTTC. Translation: CASSILSGSPYNEQFF.

The rearrangement uses TRBV5-1 and TRBJ1-5, with D possibly TRBD1 on 5 matching bases. Germline assignment: CDR1 SGHRS and CDR2 YFSETQ. The CDR3 is 13 amino acids. Trimming left V 5 bases short and J 9 bases short, with 15 bases between. CDR3 protein: CASRESLTGPQHF. Here the CDR3 DNA reads TGCGCCAGCAGAGAATCCCTTACAGGGCCCCAGCATTTT.